The 9 T cell receptor beta chains below all came from one sample that was sequenced in a study of cytomegalovirus exposure and HLA in healthy donors. The PCR had 60 Vbeta and 13 Jbeta primers. Clones were read by immunoSEQ multiplex PCR, and TCRdb kept only the in-frame ones, dropping some. This table has around 140,000 clones, about 84% appearing once. Sequencing was performed on PBMCs. These receptors were obtained from a man over 45 in good health and CMV-seronegative.

V gene TRBV19 combines with J gene TRBJ2-7; 10 bases fit TRBD1. The V segment lost 3 bases and the J segment 5 bases; nucleotides outside the gene matches: 4. The germline CDR1 and CDR2 sequences are LNHDA and SQIVND (reference sequence). CDR3 size: 14 residues. CDR3 in amino acids: CASSIQGQGHEQYF. In DNA, the CDR3 is TGTGCCAGTAGTATTCAGGGACAGGGGCACGAGCAGTACTTC.

V usage is TRBV5-1 and J usage is TRBJ2-3; 9 bases map to TRBD2. Per the germline V gene, CDR1 is SGHRS and CDR2 is YFSETQ. There are 15 residues in the CDR3. The V and J ends lost 0 bases and 4 bases, in that order; junction bases with no gene match: 3. The CDR3 coding sequence is TGCGCCAGCAGCTTGGTTGCGGGAGGGGCAGATACGCAGTATTTT. Protein product: CASSLVAGGADTQYF.

The chain carries TRBV29-1 and TRBJ2-2, with 8 nucleotides matching TRBD1. This CDR3 has 15 amino acids. Germline V gene sequence: CDR1 SQVTM, CDR2 ANQGSEA. Germline trimming cut 3 bases from V and 7 bases from J; bases unmatched to any gene: 10. The CDR3 DNA reads as TGCAGCGTTGAGGCTAGGCAGGGGGCGAGCGGGGAGCTGTTTTTT. Its translation is CSVEARQGASGELFF.

The J gene is TRBJ2-3, the V gene TRBV5-4, with 10 bases that match TRBD1. V was clipped by 4 bases and J by 2 bases; unmatched bases: 7. The germline V gene has CDR1 SGHNT and CDR2 YYREEE (reference sequence). This CDR3 is 16 amino acids long. As DNA, the CDR3 is TGTGCCAGCAGCCTGGCGGACAGGGGGATCACAGATACGCAGTATTTT. This encodes CASSLADRGITDTQYF.

J is TRBJ2-2 and V is TRBV27; 9 nucleotides align to TRBD2. CDR1 MNHEY and CDR2 SMNVEV come from the germline V gene (reference sequence). The trim removed 2 bases at V and 7 bases at J, leaving 8 bases unmatched. This CDR3 comprises 16 residues. CDR3 amino acids: CASSLRSGRRDGELFF. CDR3 nucleotide sequence: TGTGCCAGCAGTTTACGGAGCGGGAGGAGGGACGGGGAGCTGTTTTTT.

This chain links TRBV19 with TRBJ1-2; the D gene is possibly TRBD1 (5 bases). Looked up from germline, CDR1 is LNHDA and CDR2 is SQIVND (reference sequence). CDR3 length: 12 amino acids. Trimming cost V 5 bases and J 6 bases, with 10 bases left between them. The CDR3 DNA follows: TGTGCCAGTAGTTCTCCGACAGATGGCTACACCTTC. Amino acids: CASSSPTDGYTF.

The rearrangement uses TRBV6-5 and TRBJ2-5; 8 nucleotides line up with TRBD2. With 11 bases clipped from V and 5 bases from J, the junction kept 10 bases outside the gene matches. In germline, CDR1 is MNHEY, CDR2 SVGAGI. The CDR3 runs 13 residues. CDR3 sequence (DNA): TGTGCCTCCGGCCGGGGGGGTCGGGAGACCCAGTACTTC. Translated, it gives CASGRGGRETQYF.

This sequence joins TRBV5-5 and TRBJ2-6, with D unresolved. This CDR3 spans 18 amino acids. Trimming took off 0 bases at V and 0 bases at J, with 13 bases between the two ends. Germline loops: CDR1 SGHKS, CDR2 YYEKEE (reference sequence). CDR3 in DNA: TGTGCCAGCAGCTTGGCCAGTTACACCCTCTCTGGGGCCAACGTCCTGACTTTC. Amino acid sequence: CASSLASYTLSGANVLTF.

J is TRBJ2-2 and V is TRBV7-3, with TRBD1 matching 8 bases. Trimming cost V 4 bases and J 4 bases; bases outside gene matches: 5. This CDR3 region has 15 residues. Germline V gene lookup returns CDR1 SGHTA and CDR2 FQGTGA. In nucleotides, the CDR3 is TGTGCCAGCAGCTCAAGGACAGGGAGCACCGGGGAGCTGTTTTTT. It codes for CASSSRTGSTGELFF.